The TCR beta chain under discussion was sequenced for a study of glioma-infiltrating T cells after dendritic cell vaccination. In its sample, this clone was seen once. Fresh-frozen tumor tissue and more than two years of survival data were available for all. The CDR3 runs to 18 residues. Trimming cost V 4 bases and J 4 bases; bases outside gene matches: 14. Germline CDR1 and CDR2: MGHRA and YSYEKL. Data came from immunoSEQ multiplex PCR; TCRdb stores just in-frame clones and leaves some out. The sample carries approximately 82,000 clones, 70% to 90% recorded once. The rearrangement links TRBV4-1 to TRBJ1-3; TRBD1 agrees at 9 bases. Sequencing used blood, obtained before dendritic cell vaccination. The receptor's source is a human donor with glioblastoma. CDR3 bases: TGCGCCAGCAGCCTACCTCCCGGGACAGGGAGGCAGGGAAACACCATATATTTT. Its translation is CASSLPPGTGRQGNTIYF.